Below are 24 T cell receptor beta chains sequenced from a single sample in a study of blood T cell repertoires in COVID-19. Clones were read by immunoSEQ multiplex PCR, and TCRdb kept only the in-frame ones, dropping some. The data show 250,000 to 350,000 clones, with roughly nine tenths seen just once and approximately 0.94% held by the top ten. Sequenced input: peripheral blood. These TCRs come from a woman aged 40 to 49 who had recovered from COVID-19.

The chain joins TRBV28 to TRBJ2-1; D is possibly TRBD2 (5 bases). V was clipped by 6 bases and J by 2 bases, with 11 bases between them. The germline gives CDR1 MDHEN, CDR2 SYDVKM. This CDR3 is built from 14 residues. CDR3 nucleotide sequence: TGTGCCAGCAGGAGCGGTAATGCCTACAATGAGCAGTTCTTC. Translation: CASRSGNAYNEQFF.

The rearrangement uses TRBV28 and TRBJ1-1, with D perhaps matching TRBD1 (5 bases). Trimming cost V 7 bases and J 6 bases, with 21 bases left between them. The CDR3 is 15 residues long. Per the germline V gene, CDR1 is MDHEN and CDR2 is SYDVKM. The CDR3 nucleotides are TGTGCCAGCACCTCGGATGGGGGGGAGTCCGCTGAAGCTTTCTTT. This codes for CASTSDGGESAEAFF.

The genes are TRBV14 and TRBJ2-3, with 9 nucleotides matching TRBD2. The germline CDR1 and CDR2 sequences are SGHDN and FVKESK. CDR3 length: 17 amino acids. Germline trimming cut 3 bases from V and 3 bases from J; bases unmatched to any gene: 10. The CDR3, as DNA: TGTGCCAGCAGCCAGCTACCGGGACTAGCTTTTACAGATACGCAGTATTTT. Translation gives CASSQLPGLAFTDTQYF.

The V gene is TRBV6-5, the J gene TRBJ2-7, with unresolved D. In germline, CDR1 is MNHEY, CDR2 SVGAGI. The CDR3 is made up of 15 amino acids. The V end was cut by 2 bases, the J end by 1 base, with 12 bases between. In DNA form, the CDR3 reads TGTGCCAGCAGTTACAAGTGGCCAGGTTCCTACGAGCAGTACTTC. Its translation: CASSYKWPGSYEQYF.

The chain is built from TRBV28 and TRBJ2-7; D perhaps matches TRBD2 (7 bases). Trimming took 5 bases from V and 3 from J, leaving 11 bases between them. This CDR3 contains 13 residues. Looked up from germline, CDR1 is MDHEN and CDR2 is SYDVKM. DNA of the CDR3: TGTGCCAGCAGTAAAGGGGGGGTCTACGAGCAGTACTTC. This sequence encodes CASSKGGVYEQYF.

A single count supports this clone. The chain links TRBV11-2 to TRBJ2-7, with a tentative D call TRBD1 (5 bases). Germline assignment: CDR1 SGHAT and CDR2 FQNNGV. CDR3 length: 12 residues. Between the trimmed V and J ends, which lost 6 bases and 2 bases, there was a span of 8 bases. Written as DNA, the CDR3 is TGTGCCAGCAGAGGGGTGACCTACGAGCAGTACTTC. Translating it yields CASRGVTYEQYF.

In its sample, this clone was seen a few times. The V call is TRBV29-1, the J call TRBJ2-5; TRBD2 agrees at 10 bases. The CDR3 covers 12 residues. Looked up from germline, CDR1 is SQVTM and CDR2 is ANQGSEA. The V gene end was trimmed by 7 bases and the J gene end by 4 bases; junction bases not matched to a gene: 3. In DNA, the CDR3 is TGCAGCGCAAGGACTAGCGGAGAGACCCAGTACTTC. Its translation is CSARTSGETQYF.

This clone was detected a few times. The chain employs TRBV7-2 and TRBJ1-2, with 7 bases identical to TRBD1. Trimming took 5 bases from V and 4 from J; bases not matched to a gene: 7. The CDR3 length is 14 residues. The germline CDR1 and CDR2 sequences are SGHTA and FQGNSA. CDR3 coding DNA: TGTGCCAGCAGCCAACCGACAGGGAGCTATGGCTACACCTTC. Its protein product is CASSQPTGSYGYTF.

This chain uses TRBV7-2 with TRBJ2-1; 11 bases match TRBD2. The CDR3 is 14 residues long. The J segment lost 8 bases and the V segment lost 5 bases, leaving 5 bases of the junction unmatched. Per the germline V gene, CDR1 is SGHTA and CDR2 is FQGNSA. This CDR3 is CASSPGLAGYEQFF. CDR3 nucleotides: TGTGCCAGCAGCCCAGGACTAGCGGGCTATGAGCAGTTCTTC. The complete variable domain, with remaining parts taken from reference TRBV7-2 and TRBJ2-1, reads GAGVSQSPSNKVTEKGKDVELRCDPISGHTALYWYRQSLGQGLEFLIYFQGNSAPDKSGLPSDRFSAERTGGSVSTLTIQRTQQEDSAVYLCASSPGLAGYEQFFGPGTRLTVL.

This clone has a count of ten or more. The CDR3: CASSPLETAQYDEQYF. The CDR3 nucleotides read TGTGCCAGCAGTCCCCTAGAGACAGCACAGTACGACGAGCAGTACTTC. The rearrangement joins TRBV2 to TRBJ2-7, with D maybe TRBD1 (5 bases). The V and J ends lost 5 bases and 5 bases respectively, with 22 bases between them. Germline assignment: CDR1 SNHLY and CDR2 FYNNEI. The CDR3 consists of 16 residues. Filled out from reference TRBV2 and TRBJ2-7, the complete variable domain reads EPEVTQTPSHQVTQMGQEVILRCVPISNHLYFYWYRQILGQKVEFLVSFYNNEISEKSEIFDDQFSVERPDGSNFTLKIRSTKLEDSAMYFCASSPLETAQYDEQYFGPGTRLTVT.

The table lists this clone with a few counts. The gene calls are TRBV28 and TRBJ2-7, with D possibly TRBD2 on 6 matching bases. The CDR3 has 17 amino acids. The V end lost 3 bases, the J end lost 3 bases, and 21 bases lay between the germline ends. CDR1 is MDHEN, CDR2 SYDVKM, per germline. The CDR3 bases are TGTGCCAGCAGTTTTGTTATCCGGGCCAAGGGAGGCTACGAGCAGTACTTC. Amino acid sequence: CASSFVIRAKGGYEQYF. The full variable domain, its missing parts supplied by reference TRBV28 and TRBJ2-7, is DVKVTQSSRYLVKRTGEKVFLECVQDMDHENMFWYRQDPGLGLRLIYFSYDVKMKEKGDIPEGYSVSREKKERFSLILESASTNQTSMYLCASSFVIRAKGGYEQYFGPGTRLTVT.

The V and J genes are TRBV27 and TRBJ1-2; 9 bases line up with TRBD1. After removal of 1 base from V and 4 bases from J, the junction contained 4 bases not matched to a gene. Looked up from germline, CDR1 is MNHEY and CDR2 is SMNVEV (reference sequence). The CDR3 spans 15 residues. The CDR3 DNA sequence: TGTGCCAGCAGTTTATATACAGGGGGCCCCTATGGCTACACCTTC. Translation: CASSLYTGGPYGYTF.

The CDR3 sequence is CASSPMIRLAGGVDEQFF. Written as DNA, the CDR3 is TGTGCCAGCAGTCCAATGATCCGACTAGCGGGAGGTGTCGATGAGCAGTTCTTC. V usage is TRBV27 and J usage is TRBJ2-1, with 13 bases lining up with TRBD2. Germline V gene sequence: CDR1 MNHEY, CDR2 SMNVEV (reference sequence). The length of the CDR3 is 18 residues. The V and J ends lost 5 bases and 8 bases, in that order; junction bases with no gene match: 15.

This clone was detected only a few times. The CDR3 reads CASSHFQDRGTYEQYF. DNA for the CDR3: TGCGCCAGCAGTCATTTCCAGGACAGGGGTACCTACGAGCAGTACTTC. V and J are TRBV23-1 and TRBJ2-7; 9 bases map to TRBD1. TRBV23-1 is an ORF; its function is uncertain. The J segment lost 2 bases and the V segment lost 3 bases, leaving 8 bases of the junction unmatched. This CDR3 is 16 amino acids long.

The chain combines TRBV10-2 with TRBJ2-1; no firm D call. The V gene's germline CDR1 is WSHSY and CDR2 SAAADI. Trimming stripped 6 bases from V and 2 bases from J, with 11 bases between. CDR3 length: 14 amino acids. This CDR3 is CASSEHGTYNEQFF. The CDR3 region has the DNA TGCGCCAGCAGCGAGCACGGTACCTACAATGAGCAGTTCTTC.

The chain recombines TRBV28 with TRBJ2-7; 8 positions agree with TRBD2. The germline V gene has CDR1 MDHEN and CDR2 SYDVKM. This CDR3 comprises 15 residues. V dropped 3 bases and J dropped 2; count of bases not matched to a gene: 6. CDR3 sequence (DNA): TGTGCCAGCAGTTTCCTAGCGGGCGTTACCTACGAGCAGTACTTC. As protein: CASSFLAGVTYEQYF. Filled out from reference TRBV28 and TRBJ2-7, the complete variable domain reads DVKVTQSSRYLVKRTGEKVFLECVQDMDHENMFWYRQDPGLGLRLIYFSYDVKMKEKGDIPEGYSVSREKKERFSLILESASTNQTSMYLCASSFLAGVTYEQYFGPGTRLTVT.

This chain uses TRBV7-9 with TRBJ2-1; the D gene is possibly TRBD2 (6 bases). This CDR3 is 16 amino acids long. Trimming stripped 5 bases from V and 0 bases from J, with 14 bases between. The germline gives CDR1 SEHNR, CDR2 FQNEAQ (reference sequence). CDR3 coding DNA: TGTGCCAGCAGCGGACTACGGGGGAGCTCCTACAATGAGCAGTTCTTC. Translation gives CASSGLRGSSYNEQFF.

This rearrangement joins TRBV12-3 or TRBV12-4 to TRBJ1-1; the D is unclear. V was trimmed by 5 bases and J by 9 bases, leaving 13 bases between them. The CDR3 has 12 residues. The CDR3 DNA reads TGTGCCAGCAGTCCCGGGGAACAGCAAGCTTTCTTT. Translation: CASSPGEQQAFF.

This sequence joins TRBV9 and TRBJ2-1; D gene uncertain. Per germline, CDR1 SGDLS and CDR2 YYNGEE. Trimming shortened V by 1 base and J by 6 bases, and 17 bases separated the two germline ends. The CDR3 runs to 16 residues. As DNA, the CDR3 is TGTGCCAGCAGCGTATCGGCTCCGACTGTATCCAATGAGCAGTTCTTC. Its translation is CASSVSAPTVSNEQFF.

This chain links TRBV10-1 with TRBJ1-6, with D unresolved. The CDR3 sequence is 15 residues long. Trimming removed 7 bases from V and 6 bases from J, with 16 bases in between. CDR1 is WNHNN, CDR2 SYGVQD, per germline (reference sequence). The CDR3 spells CASIPLIPGNSPLHF. The CDR3 DNA is TGCGCCAGCATCCCATTGATACCCGGTAATTCACCCCTCCACTTT.

The V call is TRBV28, the J call TRBJ2-2; perhaps TRBD2 as D (6 bases). Trimming removed 7 bases from V and 2 bases from J, with 14 bases in between. CDR1 is MDHEN and CDR2 is SYDVKM in the germline V gene. CDR3 size: 15 residues. In nucleotides, the CDR3 is TGTGCCAGCACCCCCGGGGGAGGAAACACCGGGGAGCTGTTTTTT. Residues: CASTPGGGNTGELFF.

V gene TRBV5-1 combines with J gene TRBJ1-4, with unresolved D. Trimming took 2 bases from V and 4 from J, leaving 9 bases between them. Germline V gives CDR1 SGHRS, CDR2 YFSETQ. This CDR3 spans 14 amino acids. CDR3 sequence (DNA): TGCGCCAGCAGCTTCGAGTCACTTAATGAAAAACTGTTTTTT. Its protein is CASSFESLNEKLFF.

J is TRBJ2-2 and V is TRBV30; weak D call: TRBD1 (5 bases). V dropped 3 bases and J dropped 5 bases, with 28 bases sitting between them. Looked up from germline, CDR1 is GTSNPN and CDR2 is SVGIG (reference sequence). The CDR3 extends over 19 amino acids. The CDR3 region has the DNA TGTGCCTGGAGGCGTTCATTGCTCCTAGGGGCCCAATGGACCGGGGAGCTGTTTTTT. It codes for CAWRRSLLLGAQWTGELFF.

The rearrangement uses TRBV6-5 and TRBJ2-2, with D possibly matching TRBD2 (5 bases). Per germline, CDR1 MNHEY and CDR2 SVGAGI. V lost 6 bases, J lost 3 bases, and 11 bases lay in between. The CDR3 is 14 residues long. This chain's CDR3 is CASRREWDTGELFF. In nucleotides, the CDR3 is TGTGCCAGCAGGAGGGAGTGGGACACCGGGGAGCTGTTTTTT.